A selection of T cell receptor beta chains follows, all from one sample in a study of blood T cell repertoires in COVID-19. Using immunoSEQ multiplex PCR, the repertoire was profiled, and TCRdb retains in-frame clones only, with some absent. The sample has approximately 470,000 clones, approximately 86% seen once. Source material: PBMCs or T cells enriched from blood (not recorded which). The source of these receptors is a woman aged 18-29 years who had recovered from COVID-19. CDR3s include the opening cysteine and the closing phenylalanine or tryptophan. The D gene is left open where the match is weak. Rows give clone size only sometimes, using once, few, many, or a class for an expanded clone.

TRBV10-1	.	TRBJ1-5	13	.	TGCGCCAGCAGTGCCTCACTTACAGGGTCCCAGCATTTT	CASSASLTGSQHF
TRBV11-3	few	TRBJ2-6	15	.	TGTGCCAGCAGCCCAGGGTGGGCTGGGGCCAACGTCCTGACTTTC	CASSPGWAGANVLTF
TRBV12-3/TRBV12-4	.	TRBJ1-1	13	TRBD1	TGTGCCAGCAGTTTTCCGGGACAGGGAGTAACTTTCTTT	CASSFPGQGVTFF
TRBV7-8	.	TRBJ2-7	13	.	TGTGCCAGCAGCTACGCTATGACTTACGAGCAGTACTTC	CASSYAMTYEQYF
TRBV7-9	.	TRBJ2-7	14	TRBD1	TGTGCCAGCAGCCCAGGGACAGACTCCTACGAGCAGTACTTC	CASSPGTDSYEQYF
TRBV7-9	once	TRBJ2-1	15	TRBD1	TGTGCCAGCAGCCAACAGGGGGCAGGCAAGAATGAGCAGTTCTTC	CASSQQGAGKNEQFF
TRBV30	.	TRBJ2-1	11	.	TGTGCCTGGAGTCGAATCGAGGAGCAGTTCTTC	CAWSRIEEQFF
TRBV19	few	TRBJ1-2	15	TRBD1	TGTGCCAGTAGTACAACCTCGACAGGGATCTATGGCTACACCTTC	CASSTTSTGIYGYTF
TRBV7-9	.	TRBJ1-2	14	.	TGTGCCAGCAGCTTAGACGACACCCTCTATGGCTACACCTTC	CASSLDDTLYGYTF
TRBV6-4	.	TRBJ1-4	15	.	TGTGCCAGCAGTGACTCGTCAGGGACTAATGAAAAACTGTTTTTT	CASSDSSGTNEKLFF
TRBV3-1/TRBV3-2	.	TRBJ2-3	17	TRBD2	TGTGCCAGCAGCCACACCTGGGGTAGCGGGGTTCAAGATACGCAGTATTTT	CASSHTWGSGVQDTQYF
TRBV2	.	TRBJ2-1	12	.	TGTGCCAGCAGTGAACAACGACAGGAGCAGTTCTTC	CASSEQRQEQFF
TRBV6-1	.	TRBJ2-7	14	TRBD1	TGTGCCAGCAGTGAGGACAGGACTGCCTACGAGCAGTACTTC	CASSEDRTAYEQYF
TRBV7-2	.	TRBJ1-3	12	.	TGTGCCAGCAGCGGGGCTGTCGGCACCATATATTTT	CASSGAVGTIYF
TRBV19	.	TRBJ2-2	12	.	TGTGCCAGTAGTATAAGGGGGGGGGAGCTGTTTTTT	CASSIRGGELFF
TRBV19	.	TRBJ2-7	14	TRBD1	TGTGCCAGTAGTTTAAACAGGGGAACCTACGAGCAGTACTTC	CASSLNRGTYEQYF
TRBV24-1	.	TRBJ2-3	15	.	TGTGCCATTGCGGACTCTCAAAGGGACACAGATACGCAGTATTTT	CAIADSQRDTDTQYF
TRBV11-2	.	TRBJ2-1	16	.	TGTGCCAGCAGCGGAGGGACCCCCGGGGGAAACAATGAGCAGTTCTTC	CASSGGTPGGNNEQFF
TRBV6-5	.	TRBJ2-7	14	TRBD1	TGTGCCAGCAGCCCGGGACAGGGGCGTGGCGAGCAGTACTTC	CASSPGQGRGEQYF
TRBV5-1	.	TRBJ2-7	13	.	TGCGCCAGCAGCTTGGAACTAGCTGGCGAGCAGTACTTC	CASSLELAGEQYF
TRBV28	.	TRBJ1-5	13	.	TGTGCCAGCAGTTTTCAAGGGGGTCAGCCCCAGCATTTT	CASSFQGGQPQHF
TRBV19	.	TRBJ1-5	18	.	TGTGCCAGTAGTAGCCCTGAGTTTGGTACAGGGCTAAGTCAGCCCCAGCATTTT	CASSSPEFGTGLSQPQHF
TRBV7-6	.	TRBJ1-2	15	TRBD1	TGTGCCAGCAGCTTAGCGGGACAGGGGGCGCGGGGCTACACCTTC	CASSLAGQGARGYTF
TRBV30	.	TRBJ1-1	16	.	TGTGCCTGGAGCCACCCGGGACTCCGGGGGAGCACTGAAGCTTTCTTT	CAWSHPGLRGSTEAFF
TRBV9	.	TRBJ1-3	14	.	TGTGCCAGCAGCGTACAGTTCTCTGGAAACACCATATATTTT	CASSVQFSGNTIYF
TRBV4-2	.	TRBJ1-4	16	TRBD1	TGTGCCAGCAGCCAAGATGGGGGACAGGGGAGCGAAAAACTGTTTTTT	CASSQDGGQGSEKLFF
TRBV5-6	.	TRBJ1-2	15	TRBD1	TGTGCCAGCAGCTTTCAGGGACAGCTATACGATGGCTACACCTTC	CASSFQGQLYDGYTF
TRBV6-4	.	TRBJ2-3	13	.	TGTGCCAGCAGTAAGAGGTACACAGATACGCAGTATTTT	CASSKRYTDTQYF
TRBV5-1	once	TRBJ1-2	14	.	TGCGCCAGCAGCTTGGAAGTACACAAATCCGGCTACACCTTC	CASSLEVHKSGYTF
TRBV11-2	once	TRBJ2-3	14	.	TGTGCCAGCAGCTTAAGTCACTTCACAGATACGCAGTATTTT	CASSLSHFTDTQYF
TRBV28	.	TRBJ1-5	13	.	TGTGCCAGCAGTATGACAGCTAATCAGCCCCAGCATTTT	CASSMTANQPQHF
TRBV12-3/TRBV12-4	.	TRBJ1-1	13	.	TGTGCCAGCAGTCCGACGGGGAACACTGAAGCTTTCTTT	CASSPTGNTEAFF
TRBV10-3	.	TRBJ2-1	15	.	TGTGCCATCTCGGCGGAAGACGGCTCTGGGAATGAGCAGTTCTTC	CAISAEDGSGNEQFF
TRBV6-5	.	TRBJ1-5	14	.	TGTGCCAGCAGACGTGGCCTGAGCAATCAGCCCCAGCATTTT	CASRRGLSNQPQHF
TRBV15	.	TRBJ1-6	17	.	TGTGCCACCAGCAGCGGGGGGGGATCCTATGGTAATTCACCCCTCCACTTT	CATSSGGGSYGNSPLHF
TRBV5-1	once	TRBJ2-1	16	.	TGCGCCAGCAGCTCTTCTACGGGCCTTACGGGGAATGAGCAGTTCTTC	CASSSSTGLTGNEQFF
TRBV3-1/TRBV3-2	.	TRBJ1-1	13	.	TGTGCCAGCAGCCTTTTCGGGGGTACTGAAGCTTTCTTT	CASSLFGGTEAFF
TRBV6-4	.	TRBJ2-3	14	.	TGTGCCAGCAGTGACTTTCCTAGTCGGGATACGCAGTATTTT	CASSDFPSRDTQYF
TRBV3-1/TRBV3-2	.	TRBJ1-5	14	TRBD1	TGTGCCAGCAGCCAGTTGGGACAGGGTGAGCCCCAGCATTTT	CASSQLGQGEPQHF
TRBV12-5	.	TRBJ2-1	15	TRBD2	TGTGCTAGTGGTATCTCTACTAGCGGCGGAAATGAGCAGTTCTTC	CASGISTSGGNEQFF
TRBV19	.	TRBJ1-1	16	TRBD1	TGTGCCAGTAGTCTCAGACAGGGCCTTGGGGGCACTGAAGCTTTCTTT	CASSLRQGLGGTEAFF
TRBV6-6	.	TRBJ2-3	14	.	TGTGCCAGCAGTTACACCCCAAGCTCAGATACGCAGTATTTT	CASSYTPSSDTQYF
TRBV28	.	TRBJ2-7	13	.	TGTGCCAGCAGTTTTTGGGGCCACTACGAGCAGTACTTC	CASSFWGHYEQYF
TRBV4-2	.	TRBJ2-5	13	TRBD2	TGTGCCAGCAGCCCTAGCGGGGAAGAGACCCAGTACTTC	CASSPSGEETQYF
TRBV18	.	TRBJ2-7	14	TRBD1	TGTGCCAGCTCACCGACAGGGGGGGAAAACGAGCAGTACTTC	CASSPTGGENEQYF
TRBV2	.	TRBJ2-1	18	TRBD2	TGTGCCAGCAGTGGGACTAGCGGGGGGAAAAGCTCCTACAATGAGCAGTTCTTC	CASSGTSGGKSSYNEQFF
TRBV5-1	.	TRBJ1-6	15	TRBD1	TGCGCCAGCAGCTTGGGGACAGGGTCGGATTCACCCCTCCACTTT	CASSLGTGSDSPLHF
TRBV5-4	.	TRBJ2-1	15	TRBD1	TGTGCCAGCAGCCGGAGACAGGGGCAAGGCAATGAGCAGTTCTTC	CASSRRQGQGNEQFF
TRBV11-2	once	TRBJ1-1	11	.	TGTGCCAGCAGCTTGGCAGGGGAAGCTTTCTTT	CASSLAGEAFF
TRBV5-1	.	TRBJ2-2	19	.	TGCGCCAGCAGTGACCCGGCCTTAAGAGACATTGCGAACACCGGGGAGCTGTTTTTT	CASSDPALRDIANTGELFF
TRBV5-4	.	TRBJ2-1	16	.	TGTGCCAGCACCCTTGGAGGCGGCAGCTCCTACAATGAGCAGTTCTTC	CASTLGGGSSYNEQFF
TRBV3-1/TRBV3-2	.	TRBJ2-2	15	.	TGTGCCAGCAGCCCTCATCACCGGGACACCGGGGAGCTGTTTTTT	CASSPHHRDTGELFF
TRBV10-3	.	TRBJ1-6	12	TRBD1	TGTGCCACGGGACAGGCCGATTCACCCCTCCACTTT	CATGQADSPLHF
TRBV3-1/TRBV3-2	.	TRBJ1-1	12	.	TGTGCCGCCGCCAGGGCGAACACTGAAGCTTTCTTT	CAAARANTEAFF
TRBV4-1	.	TRBJ2-1	16	.	TGCGCCAGCAGCCAAGGCTCAGGAGGGTCCTACAATGAGCAGTTCTTC	CASSQGSGGSYNEQFF